This TCR beta chain was recovered during a study of blood T cell repertoires in COVID-19 (dated by TCRdb to the early 2020s). With respect to the entire study: Collaborator samples came from the United States, Italy and Spain and covered acute and convalescent phases of COVID-19. The material from the prospective study consisted of cDNA or gDNA derived from T cells, B-cell-depleted T cells, or PBMCs. Deeply sampled blood TCRbeta repertoires from subjects exposed to, actively infected with, or recovered from COVID-19 were included in the dataset. The repertoires were made available in a free public database intended to serve as a resource for research on the immune response to SARS-CoV-2. The samples were drawn from the first 160 participants of the ongoing ImmuneRACE study and from 1,254 subjects provided by 6 global collaborators. Nearly every sample came with metadata listing a de-identified subject ID, COVID-19 status, age in years and sex. HLA class I and class II types, where available, came from metadata supplied by the sample provider rather than from assay-based typing.

Counted from cysteine to phenylalanine, this CDR3 has 16 amino acids. Only the CDR3 region is kept as DNA, spanning 48 bases read in frame from base 1. In the germline V gene (reference sequence), CDR1 corresponds to GTSNPN and CDR2 to SVGIG. For this chain, trimming is 7 bases at the V end and 8 bases at the J end, and the number of junction bases without a gene match is 17. The collaborating institutions used their own protocols to collect whole blood in K2EDTA tubes. For TCRbeta analysis, collaborators shipped samples in one of three forms: frozen whole blood, isolated PBMCs, or DNA extracted from either of those sample types. Here is what the overall study found, with its caveats: The amount of clinical and demographic metadata varied by source and participant and was provided uncurated.

TCRbeta CDR3 regions were amplified from genomic DNA using the immunoSEQ Assay, a bias-controlled multiplex PCR. The paper's processing steps were these. The number of nucleated cells in each sample was estimated by amplification of reference gene primers within the assay. To quantify the absolute abundance of each unique TCRbeta CDR3 rearrangement, sequence reads were collapsed and filtered. For each sample, productive Simpson clonality was calculated as the square root of Simpson's diversity index over productive rearrangements. Not all clones reach the TCRdb copy of this immuneACCESS table, which keeps in-frame sequences only. Checked studies attribute under half of the gap to unresolved V genes and leave the rest unexplained. V and J calls and clone size come straight from that table; D and trimming were deduced from the DNA. The sample contains around 86,000 clones, around 84% of them found a single time. Clones ranked in the top ten supply roughly 12% of the sample.

Note on this clone: Its target antigen remains unknown. Nothing much larger sits one base from this clone, and base qualities are not available.

Sequencing input: peripheral blood. The sequence came from a human donor in a cohort sampled during active COVID-19. The chain is made from TRBV30 and TRBJ1-3; 10 nucleotides in the junction match TRBD1. The DNA reads TGTGCCTACGAGCGGGGACAGGGGAACGATCAGGACACCATATATTTT. This gives the protein CAYERGQGNDQDTIYF.